The 20 T cell receptor beta chains in this list originate from one sample, sequenced in a study of tumor-infiltrating lymphocytes in primary liver carcinoma. The authors made TCR beta cDNA from around 500 ng total RNA with a constant-region primer. Slightly modified ARM-PCR, run as three nested multiplex PCR rounds, produced the TCR beta libraries. Rounds one and two of PCR, each of 10 cycles, were primed with TRBV1-TRBV30 forward primers and a C-beta reverse primer. Each CDR3 protein gets one entry after TCRdb re-called the multiplex PCR reads with MiXCR. The sample holds some 120,000 distinct CDR3 sequences, around two thirds seen once. DNA and RNA were both co-extracted from approximately 20-30 mg of bulk tissue that had not been sorted. Sequencing was done on a sample of liver tumor tissue from sampling region 1. Described subset: tumor region T1, superior pole. The receptors originated from an older woman with primary liver carcinoma and hepatitis B virus infection.

A word on this clonotype: A much larger clone lies a single base off, so this may be a read error. In this CDR3 the conserved last residue, phenylalanine or tryptophan, is missing, so a read error is likely. The J gene is TRBJ2-2, the V gene TRBV6-5; 9 bases line up with TRBD1. Germline V lookup: CDR1 MNHEY, CDR2 SVGAGI. V lost 5 bases to trimming and J lost 1 base; unmatched junction nucleotides: 5. The CDR3 extends over 16 amino acids. The CDR3, as DNA: TGTGCCAGCAGTGGCCGGGGACAGGGGAACACCGGGGAGCTGTTTCTT. Its protein is CASSGRGQGNTGELFL.

Notes on this clonotype: This may be a read error: a much more frequent sequence differs by one nucleotide. This rearrangement joins TRBV6-2 or TRBV6-3 to TRBJ2-7; 7 bases are a match to TRBD2. Germline CDR1 MNHEY, CDR2 SVGEGT. J lost 1 base, V lost 0 bases, and 9 bases had no gene match. The CDR3 length is 17 residues. In DNA, the CDR3 is TGTGCCAGCAGTTACTCGAGCGGGAACGTGGGATCCTACGAGCAGTACTTC. Its translation: CASSYSSGNVGSYEQYF.

The table lists this clonotype with a count of one. Being one base from a much bigger clone, this may be a read error. V gene TRBV6-1 combines with J gene TRBJ1-1; no clear D. CDR1 MNHNS and CDR2 SASEGT come from the germline V gene. V lost 5 bases to trimming and J lost 11 bases, with 30 bases between them. This CDR3 region has 17 residues. CDR3 in amino acids: CASSRNPLQASPSMAFF. Here the CDR3 DNA reads TGTGCCAGCAGTCGTAACCCCCTTCAAGCGAGCCCGTCAATGGCTTTCTTT.

This chain connects TRBV29-1 to TRBJ2-7, with D possibly matching TRBD2 (6 bases). The length of the CDR3 is 12 residues. V lost 5 bases and J 6 bases, leaving 14 bases between the germline ends. The V gene's germline CDR1 is SQVTM and CDR2 ANQGSEA. The DNA for the CDR3 is TGCAGCGTTAAACTAGCAGGATCCGAGCAGTACTTC. This encodes CSVKLAGSEQYF.

Worth noting for this clonotype: Since a much larger clone is just one base distant, this may be a read error. V and J are TRBV12-3 or TRBV12-4 and TRBJ2-4; D is undetermined. Trimming shortened V by 5 bases and J by 7 bases, and 12 bases separated the two germline ends. The length of the CDR3 is 13 residues. The CDR3 DNA reads TGTGCCAGCAGTCCCCACGGGCGGAACATTCAGTACTTC. It translates to CASSPHGRNIQYF.

In the case of this clonotype: The conserved phenylalanine or tryptophan normally closing the CDR3 is absent here, so this likely arose from a read error. The gene calls are TRBV11-2 and TRBJ2-2, with D maybe TRBD1 (6 bases). The CDR3 consists of 12 residues. The germline V gene has CDR1 SGHAT and CDR2 FQNNGV. Trimming shortened V by 6 bases and J by 5 bases, and 7 bases separated the two germline ends. CDR3 DNA: TGTGCCAGCAGGGACAGAACCGGGGAGCTGTTTTCT. This sequence encodes CASRDRTGELFS.

With respect to this clonotype: Compared with germline, one end of the junction differs, possibly owing to a read error. This rearrangement joins TRBV11-3 to TRBJ2-3; possible D gene TRBD2, 5 bases. This CDR3 region has 14 residues. CDR1 is SGHNT, CDR2 YENEEA, per germline. The CDR3 nucleotides read TGTGCCAGCAGCTTCAAGTCTAGCACAGATACGCAATATTTT. Protein sequence: CASSFKSSTDTQYF.

Turning to this clonotype: A much larger clone lies one base from this, so it may be a read error. The chain recombines TRBV29-1 with TRBJ2-1, with 10 nucleotides matching TRBD2. From germline, CDR1 is SQVTM and CDR2 ANQGSEA. The CDR3 extends over 14 amino acids. J was trimmed by 4 bases and V by 6 bases; bases with no gene match: 6. DNA for the CDR3: TGCAGCGTCGGACTAGCGGCGTTATACAATGAGCAGTTCTTC. Protein: CSVGLAALYNEQFF.

This clonotype was counted at least ten times. V is TRBV29-1 and J is TRBJ1-1; D gene uncertain. This CDR3 spans 10 amino acids. V was trimmed by 7 bases and J by 0 bases, leaving 3 bases between them. The germline gives CDR1 SQVTM, CDR2 ANQGSEA. CDR3 nucleotide sequence: TGCAGCGGGATGAACACTGAAGCTTTCTTT. It translates to CSGMNTEAFF.

This clonotype was observed a few times. The chain combines TRBV7-8 with TRBJ2-3, with 7 bases aligning to TRBD2. The junction had 7 bases not matched to a gene; V was cut back by 5 bases and J by 2 bases. This CDR3 spans 15 amino acids. The germline V gene encodes CDR1 SGHVS and CDR2 FQNEAQ. DNA of the CDR3: TGTGCCAGCAGCATGACTAGCTTCACCACAGATACGCAGTATTTT. This codes for CASSMTSFTTDTQYF.

With respect to this clonotype: At one of its ends the junction is not consistent with the germline gene, which may arise from a read error. The J gene is TRBJ2-1, the V gene TRBV11-3; 8 nucleotides align to TRBD2. Germline CDR1 reads SGHNT; CDR2 reads YENEEA. The CDR3 sequence is 15 residues long. Here the CDR3 DNA reads TGTACCAGCAGCCCTCTGGGTAGCGGGATCAATGAGCAGTTCTTC. The encoded protein is CTSSPLGSGINEQFF.

Notes on this clonotype: This may stem from a read error, because a much larger clone lies one nucleotide away. V is TRBV6-1 and J is TRBJ1-1, with a weak D call TRBD1 (5 bases). The CDR3 spans 12 residues. Germline CDR1 is MNHNS and CDR2 is SASEGT. With 10 bases removed from V and 4 bases from J, the gap between germline ends came to 13 bases. The CDR3 bases are TGTGCCAACAAGCAGGGTTTCACTGAAGCTTTCTTT. Translation: CANKQGFTEAFF.

In its sample, this clonotype was seen many times. The chain has TRBV10-3 and TRBJ1-4, with 9 bases identical to TRBD1. V shed 2 bases, J shed 4 bases, and the junction held 8 bases outside the gene matches. Per germline, CDR1 ENHRY and CDR2 SYGVKD. The CDR3 sequence is 17 residues long. CDR3 sequence: CAISEGLGTGLNEKLFF. CDR3 nucleotides: TGTGCCATCAGTGAGGGCCTCGGGACAGGGCTTAATGAAAAACTGTTTTTT.

About this clonotype itself: This CDR3 fails to terminate in the conserved phenylalanine or tryptophan, so it likely reflects a read error. The CDR3 DNA reads as TGTACCAGCAGCCCCCTGGGTTCCGGGGAGCTGTTTTCT. Translating gives CTSSPLGSGELFS. The chain is built from TRBV11-3 and TRBJ2-2, with D unresolved. Germline-derived CDR1 and CDR2 are SGHNT and YENEEA. CDR3 length: 13 amino acids.

This clonotype was counted ten times or more. The chain is built from TRBV6-5 and TRBJ1-5; no firm D call. V shed 4 bases and J shed 2 bases, with 9 bases lying between them. The CDR3 sequence is 14 residues long. The germline V gene encodes CDR1 MNHEY and CDR2 SVGAGI. DNA for the CDR3: TGTGCCAGCAGTTCCCGGGGAGGCAATCAGCCCCAGCATTTT. Translated: CASSSRGGNQPQHF.

The chain combines TRBV4-2 with TRBJ2-2; D gene uncertain. The CDR3 is 16 amino acids. The V end lost 1 base, the J end lost 5 bases, and 14 bases lay between the germline ends. CDR1 and CDR2 from the germline V gene are LGHNA and YNFKEQ. Here the CDR3 reads CASSQGACMKTGELFF. CDR3 in DNA: TGTGCCAGCAGCCAAGGGGCCTGTATGAAGACCGGGGAGCTGTTTTTT.

Comments on this clonotype: A much more abundant neighbour one base away suggests this may be a read error. CDR3 DNA sequence: TGTGCCAGCAGCGGAAAATTGTGGGGAACTGAAGCTTCCTTT. Translating it yields CASSGKLWGTEASF. V is TRBV6-1 and J is TRBJ1-1; no reliable D call. From germline, CDR1 is MNHNS and CDR2 SASEGT. The CDR3 has 14 residues.

As to this clonotype: A much larger clone lies a single base off, so this may be a read error. The chain uses TRBV4-2 and TRBJ1-2; D gene uncertain. Trimming left V 2 bases short and J 3 bases short, with 19 bases between. The germline V gene has CDR1 LGHNA and CDR2 YNFKEQ. The CDR3 has 17 residues. The CDR3 DNA follows: TGTGCCAGCAGCCAATGCTTAAGGGAAAGTGGGTACTATGGCTACACCTTC. Translated: CASSQCLRESGYYGYTF.

Many counts were recorded for this clonotype. The CDR3 DNA follows: TGCGCCAGCAGCCTAAACCCGGATACGCAGTATTTT. As protein: CASSLNPDTQYF. The rearrangement links TRBV5-1 to TRBJ2-3; D not certain. V gave up 4 bases and J gave up 6 bases, with 9 bases separating them. Germline V CDR1 and CDR2: SGHRS, YFSETQ. The CDR3 loop spans 12 amino acids.

About this clonotype itself: A read error may be the cause here, since a much bigger clone is one base away. The chain links TRBV6-6 to TRBJ1-5; TRBD1 is a possible D gene (5 bases). Per the germline V gene, CDR1 is MNHNY and CDR2 is SVGAGI (reference sequence). V was shortened by 0 bases and J by 4 bases, with 13 bases between the two germline ends. This CDR3 comprises 16 residues. For the CDR3, the DNA is TGTGCCAGCAGTTACTCTGGCAGGGAGCGAAATCAGCCCCAGCATTTT. Its protein is CASSYSGRERNQPQHF.